Listed below are T cell receptor beta chains from one sample, sequenced in a study of T cells in Graves' hyperthyroidism and ophthalmopathy. TCRdb analysed the multiplex PCR reads with MiXCR anew, one entry per CDR3 protein. The sample lists approximately 400,000 distinct CDR3 sequences; around 14% were seen once. Sequencing was done on a sample of blood. Source of these receptors: a woman between 25 and 40 years old with Graves' hyperthyroidism. CDR3s include the opening cysteine and the closing phenylalanine or tryptophan. The order of the fields is clone size, D gene, V gene, J gene, CDR3 DNA, CDR3 protein. D genes are given only for firm matches. Rows may omit the clone size; those that give it use once, few, many or a size class.

>few|.|TRBV20-1|TRBJ1-2
TGCAGTGTCCGGGGAGAACGGGGATATGGCTACACCTTC
CSVRGERGYGYTF
>many|TRBD1|TRBV10-2|TRBJ1-5
TGCGCCAGCAGTGAGGGACAGGGCACCAATCAGCCCCAGCATTTT
CASSEGQGTNQPQHF
>.|.|TRBV7-6|TRBJ2-3
TGTGCCAGCAGCATTGGGGGGTCAAGCACAGATACGCAGTATTTT
CASSIGGSSTDTQYF
>few|.|TRBV13|TRBJ2-3
TGTGCCAGCAGCCTGAGCGGTTACAGCACAGATACGCAGTATTTT
CASSLSGYSTDTQYF
>many|TRBD1|TRBV6-1|TRBJ2-3
TGTGCCAGCAGCTACCAGGTCCCGGGACAGGGAAATACAGATACGCAGTATTTT
CASSYQVPGQGNTDTQYF
>many|TRBD1|TRBV15|TRBJ2-5
TGTGCCACCAGCACTAGGACAGGGGGCCCTCTGGAGACCCAGTACTTC
CATSTRTGGPLETQYF
>many|TRBD1|TRBV28|TRBJ1-6
TGTGCCAGCAGTTTATCGAGTGGGACAGCTAATTCACCCCTCCACTTT
CASSLSSGTANSPLHF
>few|.|TRBV27|TRBJ2-7
TGTGCCAGCGGTGGCAGACCCTACGAGCAGTACTTC
CASGGRPYEQYF
>few|TRBD1|TRBV4-1|TRBJ1-2
TGCGCCAGCAGCCAAGATGGTACAGGGGATGGCTACACCTTC
CASSQDGTGDGYTF
>many|.|TRBV28|TRBJ2-5
TGTGCCAGCAGTTTACCGGCTAAGGAGACCCAGTACTTC
CASSLPAKETQYF
>many|TRBD2|TRBV7-9|TRBJ2-7
TGTGCCAGCAGCTTAGTACTAGCGGGGGAGCAGTACTTC
CASSLVLAGEQYF
>many|TRBD1|TRBV15|TRBJ1-5
TGTGCCACCAGCTTCGACAGGGTTTTGCAGCCCCAGCATTTT
CATSFDRVLQPQHF
>.|.|TRBV3-1|TRBJ2-1
TGTGCCAGCAGCCAAGATTTCTCTAGTTGGAATGAGCAGTTCTTC
CASSQDFSSWNEQFF
>.|.|TRBV20-1|TRBJ1-5
TGCAGTGCTAGAGAGGGGGAATGGCAGCCCCAGCATTTT
CSAREGEWQPQHF
>many|.|TRBV28|TRBJ2-7
TGTGCCAGCAGTTCAGGGCAGGACGAGCAGTACTTC
CASSSGQDEQYF
>many|.|TRBV7-2|TRBJ2-7
TGTGCCAGCAGCTTAGCAAACAGTCCTGGGGCCTACGAGCAGTACTTC
CASSLANSPGAYEQYF
>few|TRBD2|TRBV19|TRBJ2-3
TGTGCCAGTAGTGAAAGCGGGAGGGCCCTCCCAGATACGCAGTATTTT
CASSESGRALPDTQYF
>many|.|TRBV3-1|TRBJ1-3
TGTGCCAGCAGCCAAGTTCCTGGGGCCGGGGGAAACACCATATATTTT
CASSQVPGAGGNTIYF
>few|.|TRBV6-1|TRBJ2-1
TGTGCCAGCAGTCCCGAGGGAGGACAGTTCGAGCAGTTCTTC
CASSPEGGQFEQFF
>.|TRBD1|TRBV20-1|TRBJ2-1
TGCAGTGCTAGAGGACAGGGATTCTACAATGAGCAGTTCTTC
CSARGQGFYNEQFF
>few|TRBD2|TRBV11-2|TRBJ2-2
TGTGCCAGCAGTTCGACTAGCGGGAGAGGCACCGGGGAGCTGTTTTTT
CASSSTSGRGTGELFF
>.|TRBD1|TRBV29-1|TRBJ2-5
TGCAGCGTCCAACTCAGGGGGCCCCAAGAGACCCAGTACTTC
CSVQLRGPQETQYF
>.|TRBD2|TRBV15|TRBJ2-3
TGTGCCACCAGCAGGGCTATAGCGGGCCGGGGGGATACGCAGTATTTT
CATSRAIAGRGDTQYF
>many|TRBD1|TRBV5-1|TRBJ2-5
TGCGCCAGCAGCCGAGGACCCCAGGGGGCCCAAGAGACCCAGTACTTC
CASSRGPQGAQETQYF
>many|TRBD2|TRBV30|TRBJ2-3
TGTGCCTGGACCTCTCACGCGGGAGGTGCAGATACGCAGTATTTT
CAWTSHAGGADTQYF
>many|.|TRBV18|TRBJ2-3
TGTGCCAGCTCACCGCCGGGACTTCCCACAGATACGCAGTATTTT
CASSPPGLPTDTQYF
>many|TRBD2|TRBV3-1|TRBJ2-7
TGTGCCAGCAGCCAAGCCGGGACTAGTGATGAGCAGTACTTC
CASSQAGTSDEQYF
>many|.|TRBV18|TRBJ1-1
TGTGCCAGCTCACCACCGCGGGAAACTGAAGCTTTCTTT
CASSPPRETEAFF
>.|.|TRBV3-1|TRBJ2-1
TGTGCCAGCAGCCAAGATCCTGGCGGATACGCCTACAATGAGCAGTTCTTC
CASSQDPGGYAYNEQFF
>.|.|TRBV16|TRBJ2-7
TGTGCCAGCAATTCAGATCCCTACGAGCAGTACTTC
CASNSDPYEQYF
>.|TRBD1|TRBV10-3|TRBJ1-2
TGTGCCATCAGGGGACAGGACTATGGCTACACCTTC
CAIRGQDYGYTF
>many|.|TRBV28|TRBJ2-4
TGTGCCAGCAGTTGGCAGGGGTTTCAGTACTTC
CASSWQGFQYF
>few|.|TRBV6-1|TRBJ2-4
TGTGCCAGCGTAGGACGCAAAAACATTCAGTACTTC
CASVGRKNIQYF
>many|TRBD1|TRBV2|TRBJ1-5
TGTGCCAGCAGTGTAGGACAGGTTAGCAATCAGCCCCAGCATTTT
CASSVGQVSNQPQHF
>few|.|TRBV28|TRBJ2-7
TGTGCCAGCAGTTTGAGTGGACAGGTGGGGGGGTCCGAGCAGTACTTC
CASSLSGQVGGSEQYF
>many|TRBD2|TRBV20-1|TRBJ2-1
TGCAGTGCTAGTTCGCCCGGGACTAGCAAATTCTCCAATGAGCAGTTCTTC
CSASSPGTSKFSNEQFF
>.|TRBD1|TRBV20-1|TRBJ1-4
TGCAGTGCTAGAGCGAGGACGGGACAGGGGGCAGGAAAACTGTTTTTT
CSARARTGQGAGKLFF
>many|TRBD1|TRBV29-1|TRBJ2-1
TGCAGCGGGGAAACAGGGGTACCTGAGCAGTTCTTC
CSGETGVPEQFF
>many|.|TRBV3-1|TRBJ2-5
TGTGCCAGCAGAGGGGGGATCGAGACCCAGTACTTC
CASRGGIETQYF
>many|.|TRBV3-1|TRBJ1-5
TGTGCCAGCAGCCAGCCAGGTCAGCCCCAGCATTTT
CASSQPGQPQHF